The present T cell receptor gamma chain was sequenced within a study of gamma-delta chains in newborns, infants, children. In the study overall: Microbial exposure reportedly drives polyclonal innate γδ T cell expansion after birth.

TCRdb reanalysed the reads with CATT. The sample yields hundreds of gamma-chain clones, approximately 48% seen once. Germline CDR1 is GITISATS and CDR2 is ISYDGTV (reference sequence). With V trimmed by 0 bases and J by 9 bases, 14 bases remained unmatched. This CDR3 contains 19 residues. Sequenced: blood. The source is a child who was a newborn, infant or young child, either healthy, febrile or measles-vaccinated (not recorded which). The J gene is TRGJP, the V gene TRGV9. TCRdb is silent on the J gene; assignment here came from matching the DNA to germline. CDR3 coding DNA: TGTGCCTTGTGGGAGGTGCTTGCCAGATCGGCGTTGGGCAAAAAAATCAAGGTATTT. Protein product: CALWEVLARSALGKKIKVF.